This is a list of T cell receptor beta chains from one sample in a study of shared clonotypes between healthy human individuals. The assay was immunoSEQ multiplex PCR, and TCRdb's table has in-frame clones only and misses some. The data hold millions of clones, with roughly 95% observed a single time. Input material: naive CD8+ T cells sorted from blood. The origin of the receptors is a man younger than 35 in good health. Both conserved end residues are part of each CDR3. A D gene is named only where the DNA matches it firmly. For some rows the clone size is stated as once, few or many, or as a class when expanded; others skip it.

once | TRBJ2-7 | TRBV29-1 | . | CSVEEPGLGLYEQYF | TGCAGCGTTGAAGAGCCGGGACTGGGACTCTACGAGCAGTACTTC
. | TRBJ1-1 | TRBV6-5 | . | CASSYGGWNTEAFF | TGTGCCAGCAGTTACGGGGGATGGAACACTGAAGCTTTCTTT
. | TRBJ2-5 | TRBV14 | TRBD2 | CASSRAGLGTETQYF | TGTGCCAGCAGCCGAGCCGGACTAGGGACGGAGACCCAGTACTTC
. | TRBJ2-3 | TRBV9 | TRBD2 | CASSVGSGGEMDTQYF | TGTGCCAGCAGCGTAGGTAGCGGGGGGGAAATGGATACGCAGTATTTT
. | TRBJ2-7 | TRBV5-6 | . | CASSLAGGGLSYEQYF | TGTGCCAGCAGCTTGGCGGGCGGGGGCCTCTCCTACGAGCAGTACTTC
. | TRBJ2-1 | TRBV27 | TRBD2 | CASSLLGGEQFF | TGTGCCAGCAGTTTATTGGGAGGGGAGCAGTTCTTC
. | TRBJ2-7 | TRBV9 | . | CASSVSRQASSYEQYF | TGTGCCAGCAGCGTAAGTCGGCAGGCTTCCTCCTACGAGCAGTACTTC
. | TRBJ1-2 | TRBV19 | . | CASSIGDTLGTF | TGTGCCAGTAGTATCGGGGACACCCTCGGCACCTTC
. | TRBJ2-3 | TRBV4-3 | . | CASSQDQWVSTDTQYF | TGCGCCAGCAGCCAAGACCAGTGGGTTTCCACAGATACGCAGTATTTT
. | TRBJ2-7 | TRBV6-5 | TRBD1 | CASSYSRDRGQLEQYF | TGTGCCAGCAGTTACTCGCGGGACAGGGGGCAGCTCGAGCAGTACTTC
. | TRBJ2-1 | TRBV4-2 | . | CASSSPGTYNEQFF | TGTGCCAGCAGTTCCCCGGGAACCTACAATGAGCAGTTCTTC
. | TRBJ1-1 | TRBV4-3 | . | CASSLEPDGYTEAFF | TGCGCCAGCAGCCTAGAGCCAGATGGTTACACTGAAGCTTTCTTT
. | TRBJ1-5 | TRBV6-5 | . | CASSYSGSNQPQHF | TGTGCCAGCAGTTACTCGGGCAGCAATCAGCCCCAGCATTTT
. | TRBJ1-5 | TRBV15 | . | CATSMRLTVPSSNQPQHF | TGTGCCACCAGCATGCGGTTGACGGTTCCTTCTAGCAATCAGCCCCAGCATTTT
. | TRBJ2-1 | TRBV5-4 | . | CASSWGPGLDEQFF | TGTGCCAGCAGCTGGGGGCCAGGGTTGGATGAGCAGTTCTTC
. | TRBJ2-1 | TRBV5-6 | TRBD2 | CASSLTSGRAVYNEQFF | TGTGCCAGCAGCTTGACGAGCGGGAGGGCTGTCTACAATGAGCAGTTCTTC
. | TRBJ2-5 | TRBV19 | . | CASSIDWGLQETQYF | TGTGCCAGTAGTATAGATTGGGGACTTCAAGAGACCCAGTACTTC
. | TRBJ2-5 | TRBV10-3 | TRBD1 | CAISELDRGWETQYF | TGTGCCATCAGTGAGCTCGACAGGGGGTGGGAGACCCAGTACTTC
. | TRBJ1-1 | TRBV4-1 | . | CASSQGPEAFF | TGCGCCAGCAGCCAAGGCCCGGAAGCTTTCTTT
. | TRBJ2-1 | TRBV4-3 | . | CASSQRDSYNEQFF | TGCGCCAGCAGCCAAAGAGACAGTTACAATGAGCAGTTCTTC
. | TRBJ1-2 | TRBV6-5 | . | CASRNLQTDYYGYTF | TGTGCCAGCAGGAACCTACAGACGGATTACTATGGCTACACCTTC
. | TRBJ2-1 | TRBV4-3 | . | CASSQDQGGGSLDYEQFF | TGCGCCAGCAGCCAAGATCAAGGGGGAGGGAGTCTAGACTATGAGCAGTTCTTC
. | TRBJ2-7 | TRBV5-1 | . | CASSLSGYYEQYF | TGCGCCAGCAGCTTGTCAGGGTACTACGAGCAGTACTTC
. | TRBJ2-5 | TRBV6-5 | TRBD2 | CASRRGAGGLETQYF | TGTGCCAGCAGACGAGGAGCGGGGGGGTTAGAGACCCAGTACTTC
few | TRBJ2-1 | TRBV11-3 | TRBD2 | CASSFNKSGSSYNEQFF | TGTGCCAGCAGCTTTAACAAGAGCGGGAGCTCCTACAATGAGCAGTTCTTC
. | TRBJ2-7 | TRBV5-1 | TRBD2 | CASSSTTGAGGFYEQYF | TGCGCCAGCAGCTCGACAACGGGGGCGGGAGGGTTCTACGAGCAGTACTTC
. | TRBJ2-7 | TRBV6-1 | TRBD1 | CASSAGQGVFYEQYF | TGTGCCAGCAGTGCCGGACAGGGGGTTTTTTACGAGCAGTACTTC